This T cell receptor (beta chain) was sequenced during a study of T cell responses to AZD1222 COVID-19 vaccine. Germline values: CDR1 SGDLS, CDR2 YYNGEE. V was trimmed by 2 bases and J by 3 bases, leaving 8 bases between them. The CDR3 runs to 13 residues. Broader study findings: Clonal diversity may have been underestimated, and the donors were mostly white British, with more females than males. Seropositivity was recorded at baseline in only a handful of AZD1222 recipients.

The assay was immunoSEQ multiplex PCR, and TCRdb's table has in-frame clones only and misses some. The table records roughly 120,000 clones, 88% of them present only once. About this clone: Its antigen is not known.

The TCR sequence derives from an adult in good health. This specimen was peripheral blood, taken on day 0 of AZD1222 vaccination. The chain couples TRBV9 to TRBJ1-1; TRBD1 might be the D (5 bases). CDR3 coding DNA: TGTGCCAGCAGCGTGACGGGACACACTGAAGCTTTCTTT. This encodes CASSVTGHTEAFF.